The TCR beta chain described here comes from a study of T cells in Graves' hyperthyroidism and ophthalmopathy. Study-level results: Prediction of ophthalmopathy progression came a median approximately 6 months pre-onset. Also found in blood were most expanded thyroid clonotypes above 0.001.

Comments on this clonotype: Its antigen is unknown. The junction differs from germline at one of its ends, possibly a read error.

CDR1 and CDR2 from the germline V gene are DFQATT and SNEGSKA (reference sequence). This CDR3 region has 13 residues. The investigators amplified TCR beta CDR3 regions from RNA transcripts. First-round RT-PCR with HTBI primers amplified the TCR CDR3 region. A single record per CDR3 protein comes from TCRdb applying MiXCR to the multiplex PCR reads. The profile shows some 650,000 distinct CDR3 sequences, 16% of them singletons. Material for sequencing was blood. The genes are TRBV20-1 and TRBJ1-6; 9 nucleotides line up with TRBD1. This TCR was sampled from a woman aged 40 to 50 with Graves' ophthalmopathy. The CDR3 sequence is CSAGDRGISPLHF. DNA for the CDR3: TGCAGTGCTGGAGACAGGGGGATTTCACCCCTCCACTTT.